The clone carrying this T cell receptor beta chain was observed a single time. Its cognate antigen is unknown. RNA transcripts provided the source from which TCR beta CDR3 regions were amplified. With the HTBI primer set, the TCR CDR3 went through a first round of RT-PCR. TCRdb called the multiplex PCR reads again in MiXCR, with one record for every CDR3 protein. This sample has 530,000 or so distinct CDR3 sequences, with roughly a quarter found just once. These data originate in a study of T cells in Graves' hyperthyroidism and ophthalmopathy. Study results and caveats: Among clonotypes expanded in thyroid above 0.001, most were also found in blood.

The CDR3 spans 12 residues. The V gene lost 8 bases and the J gene lost 3 bases, with 14 bases spanning the gap. The germline V gene has CDR1 SQVTM and CDR2 ANQGSEA. With duration under 3 months, ophthalmopathy was active: Clinical Activity Score at least 3, NOSPECS at least 4. Reasons for excluding patients were uncontrolled infection, other autoimmune disease, pregnancy or lactation. The chain links TRBV29-1 to TRBJ2-7; D may be TRBD1 (6 bases). Material for sequencing was blood. The TCR was taken from a woman aged 30 to 39 with Graves' ophthalmopathy. The CDR3 DNA is TGCAGCTTACAGGGCCCCCACTACGAGCAGTACTTC. Its protein product is CSLQGPHYEQYF.